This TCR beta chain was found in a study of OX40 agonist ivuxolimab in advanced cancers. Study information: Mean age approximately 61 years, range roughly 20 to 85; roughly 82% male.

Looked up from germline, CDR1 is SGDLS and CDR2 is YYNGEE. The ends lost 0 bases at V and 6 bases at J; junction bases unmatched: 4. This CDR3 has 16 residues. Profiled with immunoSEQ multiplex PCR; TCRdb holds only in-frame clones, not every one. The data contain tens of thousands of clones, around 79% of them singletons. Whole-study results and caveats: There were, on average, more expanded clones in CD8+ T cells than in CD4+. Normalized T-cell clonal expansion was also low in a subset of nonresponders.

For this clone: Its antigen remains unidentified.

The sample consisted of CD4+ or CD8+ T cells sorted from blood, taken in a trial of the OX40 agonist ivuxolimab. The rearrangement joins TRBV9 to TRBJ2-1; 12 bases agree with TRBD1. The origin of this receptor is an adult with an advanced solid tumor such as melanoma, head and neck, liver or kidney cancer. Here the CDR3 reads CASSVAGTGGFNEQFF. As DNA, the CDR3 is TGTGCCAGCAGCGTAGCTGGGACAGGGGGCTTCAATGAGCAGTTCTTC.